These T cell receptor beta chains were read from a single sample in a study of blood T cells in healthy people across ages. Each CDR3 protein is one row after TCRdb ran MiXCR on the 5' RACE reads. The data contain 540,000 or so distinct CDR3 sequences, around half of them singletons. The specimen was blood. These receptors were taken from an elderly man in good health. CDR3s include the opening cysteine and the closing phenylalanine or tryptophan. The D gene is left open where the match is weak. Clone size, where shown, is once, few, many, or a class for clones that have expanded.

TGCAGCGTTGATTCGGGAAACACCGGGGAGCTGTTTTTT,CSVDSGNTGELFF,TRBJ2-2,13,.,TRBV29-1,once
TGTGCCAGCAGCTTATCCGGTCGGACAGCACCTAAAAACATTCAGTACTTC,CASSLSGRTAPKNIQYF,TRBJ2-4,17,.,TRBV7-2,.
TGCGCCAGCAGCCAAGGTACGGGGGACATCTACGAGCAGTACTTC,CASSQGTGDIYEQYF,TRBJ2-7,15,.,TRBV4-1,.
TGTGCCAGACCAAAGGGAAACAGCTTCTCGGGAGTGGGGGATACGCAGTATTTT,CARPKGNSFSGVGDTQYF,TRBJ2-3,18,.,TRBV3-1,few
TGTGCCAGCATCGTCATTGCTGAGTACTATGGCTACACCTTC,CASIVIAEYYGYTF,TRBJ1-2,14,.,TRBV13,.
TGCAGTGCCCAACTAGCGGGGGACCACGAGCAGTACTTC,CSAQLAGDHEQYF,TRBJ2-7,13,TRBD2,TRBV20-1,few
TGCGCCAGCAGTTCCCCGGGTCGGACTGAAGCTTTCTTT,CASSSPGRTEAFF,TRBJ1-1,13,.,TRBV5-1,.
TGTGCCAGCAGCTACCACACAGGAGCCCAAGAGACCCAGTACTTC,CASSYHTGAQETQYF,TRBJ2-5,15,.,TRBV7-2,few
TGTGCCAGCAGCCAAACTACTAGCGGGGCCTACAATGAGCAGTTCTTC,CASSQTTSGAYNEQFF,TRBJ2-1,16,TRBD2,TRBV14,.
TGTGCCAGCAGTTTGCGGGACAGGTCGGAGCAGTACTTC,CASSLRDRSEQYF,TRBJ2-4,13,TRBD1,TRBV27,.
TGTGCCAGCACCCAACAGGGGGCGATTGAAAACATTCAGTACTTC,CASTQQGAIENIQYF,TRBJ2-4,15,TRBD1,TRBV28,.
TGTGCCAGCAGCTTCAACTGCCAGACGGGGATGGCAACTAATGAAAAACTGTTTTTT,CASSFNCQTGMATNEKLFF,TRBJ1-4,19,.,TRBV7-9,.
TGTGCCAGCAGCCTCAGGGAGGCCTCTAATGAGCAGTACTTC,CASSLREASNEQYF,TRBJ2-7,14,.,TRBV7-9,.
TGTGCCAGCAGTGGGCCCCAGAAGACCCAGTACTTC,CASSGPQKTQYF,TRBJ2-5,12,.,TRBV7-2,.
TGTGCCAGCAGCTTAGCGGCATGGCGGGGGCAAGAGACCCGGTACTTC,CASSLAAWRGQETRYF,TRBJ2-5,16,.,TRBV7-2,.
TGCGCCAGCAGCCAAGATATCGGGGGGACACCCAATGAGCAGTTCTTC,CASSQDIGGTPNEQFF,TRBJ2-1,16,.,TRBV4-3,.
TGTGCCAGCAGCCCTGGATTAGGACAGTCCTACGAGCAGTACTTC,CASSPGLGQSYEQYF,TRBJ2-7,15,.,TRBV7-2,few
TGTGCCAGCAGCCCTAGCGGGAGTCTTCAAGAGACCCAGTACTTC,CASSPSGSLQETQYF,TRBJ2-5,15,TRBD2,TRBV7-8,.
TGCGCCAGCAGCTTGGGTCCGGGACAGGCGACCTATGGCTACACCTTC,CASSLGPGQATYGYTF,TRBJ1-2,16,TRBD1,TRBV5-1,.
TGCAGTGCTAGAGGAGCTACCTCTAGCGATGAGCAGTTCTTC,CSARGATSSDEQFF,TRBJ2-1,14,.,TRBV20-1,few
TGTGCCAGCAAGAGCTCCACTGAAGCTTTCTTT,CASKSSTEAFF,TRBJ1-1,11,.,TRBV27,.
TGTGCCACCAGCAGAGATTCCGGGAGGGAGACCCAGTACTTC,CATSRDSGRETQYF,TRBJ2-5,14,TRBD2,TRBV15,few
TGTGCCAGCAGTCCTATAGTCTTGGATTACGGCACAGATACGCAGTATTTT,CASSPIVLDYGTDTQYF,TRBJ2-3,17,.,TRBV6-6,few
TGCAGTGCTAGTGACCAGTTCGATCAGCCCCAGCATTTT,CSASDQFDQPQHF,TRBJ1-5,13,.,TRBV20-1,.
TGTGCCAGCAGTCAAACAGGGCCCAATCAGCCCCAGCATTTT,CASSQTGPNQPQHF,TRBJ1-5,14,.,TRBV27,.
TGTGCCAGCAGTGAGACCACCTACAATGAGCAGTTCTTC,CASSETTYNEQFF,TRBJ2-1,13,.,TRBV6-2/TRBV6-3,once
TGTGCCAGCAGGCTCACGGGAGAGACCCAGTACTTC,CASRLTGETQYF,TRBJ2-5,12,.,TRBV7-2,few
TGTGCCAGCAGCGTAGGACAGGCGGATTACGAGCAGTACTTC,CASSVGQADYEQYF,TRBJ2-7,14,.,TRBV9,.
TGTGCCAGCAGCCAACGGGGGAGCTCCTACAATGAGCAGTTCTTC,CASSQRGSSYNEQFF,TRBJ2-1,15,.,TRBV7-9,.
TGTGCCAGCAGTTACTCGGGTGCAACTAATGAAAAACTGTTTTTT,CASSYSGATNEKLFF,TRBJ1-4,15,.,TRBV6-6,few
TGTGCCATCAGTGACTTTGAGACCCAGTTCTTC,CAISDFETQFF,TRBJ2-1,11,.,TRBV10-3,.
TGCAGTGCTTCAACTAGCGGGAGGGGTGGGGCAGATACGCAGTATTTT,CSASTSGRGGADTQYF,TRBJ2-3,16,TRBD2,TRBV20-1,.
TGCGCCAGCAGCCAAGAAGTCGGCCAGTACTACGAGCAGTACTTC,CASSQEVGQYYEQYF,TRBJ2-7,15,.,TRBV4-1,.
TGTGCCAGCATCCCAGGAGCAAACTTTAATTCACCCCTCCACTTT,CASIPGANFNSPLHF,TRBJ1-6,15,.,TRBV7-2,few
TGTGCCAGCAGTCGGGGAAGAGTGGGCAGGGGGTTGAACACTGAAGCTTTCTTT,CASSRGRVGRGLNTEAFF,TRBJ1-1,18,TRBD1,TRBV5-4,.
TGTGCCAGCAACTTAGGATGGGGTTACGAGCAGTACTTC,CASNLGWGYEQYF,TRBJ2-7,13,.,TRBV7-3,.
TGTGCCAGCAGCATCTTGTCCCGGCCTGGGGCCAACGTCCTGACTTTC,CASSILSRPGANVLTF,TRBJ2-6,16,.,TRBV7-2,.